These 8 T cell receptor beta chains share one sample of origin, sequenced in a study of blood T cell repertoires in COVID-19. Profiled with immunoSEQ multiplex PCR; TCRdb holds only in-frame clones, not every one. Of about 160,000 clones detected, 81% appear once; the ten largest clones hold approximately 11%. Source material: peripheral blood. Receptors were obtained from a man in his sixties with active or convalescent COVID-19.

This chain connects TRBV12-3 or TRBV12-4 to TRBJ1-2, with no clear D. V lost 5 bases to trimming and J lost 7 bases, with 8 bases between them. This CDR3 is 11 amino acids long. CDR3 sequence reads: CASSLHSGYTF. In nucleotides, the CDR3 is TGTGCCAGCAGTCTTCACAGTGGCTACACCTTC.

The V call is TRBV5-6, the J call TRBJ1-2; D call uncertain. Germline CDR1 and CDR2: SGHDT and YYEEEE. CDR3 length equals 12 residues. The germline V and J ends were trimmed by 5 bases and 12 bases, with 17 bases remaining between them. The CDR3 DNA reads TGTGCCAGCAGTTCGGTCTCTCGTGCGGACACCTTC. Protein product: CASSSVSRADTF.

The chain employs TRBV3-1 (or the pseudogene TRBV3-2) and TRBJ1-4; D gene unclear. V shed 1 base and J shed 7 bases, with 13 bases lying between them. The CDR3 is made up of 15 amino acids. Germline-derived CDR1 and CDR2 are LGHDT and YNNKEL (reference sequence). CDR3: CASSQGSGFGEKLFF. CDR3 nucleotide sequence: TGTGCCAGCAGCCAAGGGTCCGGGTTTGGTGAAAAACTGTTTTTT.

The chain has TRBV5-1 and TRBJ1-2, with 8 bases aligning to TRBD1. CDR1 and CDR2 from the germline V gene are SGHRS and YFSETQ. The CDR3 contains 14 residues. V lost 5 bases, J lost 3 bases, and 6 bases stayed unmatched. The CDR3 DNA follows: TGCGCCAGCAGACCCTCGACAGGGGACTATGGCTACACCTTC. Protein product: CASRPSTGDYGYTF.

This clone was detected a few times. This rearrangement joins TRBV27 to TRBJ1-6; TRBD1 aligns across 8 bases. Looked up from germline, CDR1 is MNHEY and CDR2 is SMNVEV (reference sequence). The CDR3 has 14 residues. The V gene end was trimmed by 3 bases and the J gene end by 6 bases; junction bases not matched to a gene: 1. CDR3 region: CASSFDRGNSPLHF. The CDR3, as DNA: TGTGCCAGCAGTTTCGACAGGGGTAATTCACCCCTCCACTTT.

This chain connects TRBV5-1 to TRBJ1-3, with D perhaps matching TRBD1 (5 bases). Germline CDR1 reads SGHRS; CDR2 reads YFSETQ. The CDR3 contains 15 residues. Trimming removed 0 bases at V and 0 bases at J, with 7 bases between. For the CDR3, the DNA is TGCGCCAGCAGCTTGGTAGGGGACTCTGGAAACACCATATATTTT. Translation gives CASSLVGDSGNTIYF.

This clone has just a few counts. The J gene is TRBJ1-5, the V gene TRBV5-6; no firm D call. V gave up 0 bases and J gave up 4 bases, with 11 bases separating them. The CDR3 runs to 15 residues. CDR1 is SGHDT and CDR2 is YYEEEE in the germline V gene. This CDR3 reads CASSLVSAQNQPQHF. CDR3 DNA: TGTGCCAGCAGCTTGGTCAGCGCCCAGAATCAGCCCCAGCATTTT.

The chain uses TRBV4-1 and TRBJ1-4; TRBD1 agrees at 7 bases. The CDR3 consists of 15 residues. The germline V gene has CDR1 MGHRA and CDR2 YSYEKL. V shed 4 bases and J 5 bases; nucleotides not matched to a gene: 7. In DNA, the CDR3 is TGCGCCAGCAGCCGTCGACAGGACAGGAATGAAAAACTGTTTTTT. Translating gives CASSRRQDRNEKLFF.